Listed here are 20 T cell receptor beta chains from one sample, sequenced in a study of T cells in Graves' hyperthyroidism and ophthalmopathy (dated by TCRdb to between 2018 and 2021). The library was prepared using multiplex PCR. Sequencing was performed on an Illumina HiSeq 2000. Amplification of TCR beta CDR3 regions was carried out from RNA transcripts. The first round of RT-PCR for the TCR CDR3 was performed with the HTBI primer set and the Qiagen OneStep RT-PCR kit. The public reads were quality trimmed at Q25 with fastp and then assembled into clones with MiXCR by TCRdb, keeping productive beta chains. Here each entry gathers all rows of one CDR3 protein and keeps the most common genes and DNA. Within this sample are about 270,000 distinct CDR3 sequences, with 20% to 25% of them counted one time only. The biggest ten clones account for about 60% of the sample. Sequenced input: blood. Every receptor here comes from a man younger than 40 with Graves' ophthalmopathy.

This clonotype showed up just a few times. This chain links TRBV12-3 or TRBV12-4 with TRBJ2-7, with 11 bases fitting TRBD2. Trimming removed 4 bases from V and 1 base from J; junction bases left unmatched: 6. The CDR3 has 16 amino acids. CDR3 amino acids: CASSSPGTSGSYEQYF. The CDR3 bases are TGTGCCAGCAGTTCTCCCGGGACTAGCGGTTCCTACGAGCAGTACTTC.

The chain combines TRBV28 with TRBJ2-2; 8 nucleotides align to TRBD2. The CDR3 is 20 residues long. With V trimmed by 6 bases and J by 2 bases, 20 bases remained unmatched. Germline V gene sequence: CDR1 MDHEN, CDR2 SYDVKM. CDR3 in amino acids: CASSPTALAGSSINTGELFF. The DNA for the CDR3 is TGTGCCAGCAGCCCTACCGCCCTAGCGGGCTCCTCCATAAACACCGGGGAGCTGTTTTTT.

This clonotype was observed many times. V gene TRBV20-1 combines with J gene TRBJ2-5; 8 bases fit TRBD2. The CDR3 is made up of 15 amino acids. The V segment lost 6 bases and the J segment 4 bases; nucleotides outside the gene matches: 13. Germline V gene sequence: CDR1 DFQATT, CDR2 SNEGSKA (reference sequence). CDR3 coding DNA: TGCAGTGCCGAAAGGAGCGGGGGCCTAGGAGAGACCCAGTACTTC. Its protein product is CSAERSGGLGETQYF.

In this sample, this clonotype turned up many times. The chain uses TRBV30 and TRBJ2-2, with TRBD1 matching over 8 bases. The CDR3 has 15 residues. Germline V CDR1 and CDR2: GTSNPN, SVGIG (reference sequence). Trimming took 3 bases from V and 0 from J; bases not matched to a gene: 3. CDR3 nucleotides: TGTGCCTGGAGGTACAGGGGGTCGAACACCGGGGAGCTGTTTTTT. This codes for CAWRYRGSNTGELFF.

This rearrangement joins TRBV29-1 to TRBJ2-3; maybe TRBD1 (6 bases). This CDR3 is 13 amino acids long. Trimming took off 5 bases at V and 2 bases at J, with 11 bases between the two ends. Germline CDR1 SQVTM, CDR2 ANQGSEA. The CDR3 coding sequence is TGCAGCGTTCCACAGGGCCCCACAGATACGCAGTATTTT. Translating it yields CSVPQGPTDTQYF.

The chain has TRBV20-1 and TRBJ2-2; 9 positions agree with TRBD1. Losses at the gene ends were 2 bases for V and 4 bases for J; bases not matched to a gene: 5. This CDR3 comprises 15 residues. Germline V gives CDR1 DFQATT, CDR2 SNEGSKA (reference sequence). The CDR3 region is CSARPSQGATGELFF. DNA for the CDR3: TGCAGTGCTAGACCGTCACAGGGGGCCACCGGGGAGCTGTTTTTT.

This clonotype occurred a few times. The chain links TRBV9 to TRBJ2-7; D may be TRBD1 (6 bases). V was cut by 3 bases and J by 3 bases, with 10 bases left in between. CDR3 length: 13 amino acids. The germline V gene has CDR1 SGDLS and CDR2 YYNGEE. The DNA for the CDR3 is TGTGCCAGCAGCGCGGGACACAACTACGAGCAGTACTTC. It yields the protein CASSAGHNYEQYF.

This sequence joins TRBV18 and TRBJ1-1; D is unclear. The CDR3 is 14 amino acids. Trimming cost V 2 bases and J 7 bases, with 14 bases left between them. The germline gives CDR1 KGHSH, CDR2 LQKENI. CDR3 in DNA: TGTGCCAGCTCACCATCTTCCATAATGGGTGAAGCTTTCTTT. Residues: CASSPSSIMGEAFF.

The J gene is TRBJ2-1, the V gene TRBV6-2 or TRBV6-3; D not certain. CDR3 size: 14 residues. CDR1 is MNHEY, CDR2 SVGEGT, per germline. Trimming left V 8 bases short and J 9 bases short, with 20 bases between. The CDR3 region is CASQSGRIVGEQFF. The CDR3 DNA reads TGTGCCAGCCAATCCGGACGGATCGTTGGTGAGCAGTTCTTC.

The V and J genes are TRBV6-6 and TRBJ2-7; 8 positions agree with TRBD1. CDR1 and CDR2 from the germline V gene are MNHNY and SVGAGI (reference sequence). The CDR3 is 14 amino acids. V lost 2 bases to trimming and J lost 4 bases; unmatched junction nucleotides: 4. The CDR3: CASSYAGQGYEQYF. The CDR3 DNA reads as TGTGCCAGCAGTTACGCCGGACAGGGATACGAGCAGTACTTC.

This clonotype was counted only a few times. The V call is TRBV6-1, the J call TRBJ2-1; 8 bases agree with TRBD1. CDR1 is MNHNS and CDR2 is SASEGT in the germline V gene. Trimming removed 5 bases from V and 3 bases from J; junction bases left unmatched: 9. The length of the CDR3 is 16 residues. The CDR3 nucleotides are TGTGCCAGCAGTACCCGGCAGGGGGCAATCTACAATGAGCAGTTCTTC. Translation: CASSTRQGAIYNEQFF.

This clonotype was observed a handful of times. V usage is TRBV9 and J usage is TRBJ2-3, with TRBD2 identical over 10 bases. Per germline, CDR1 SGDLS and CDR2 YYNGEE. V was pared by 4 bases and J by 4 bases, with 6 bases of the junction left unmatched. The CDR3 has 15 amino acids. Here the CDR3 DNA reads TGTGCCAGCAGCCCACGAGCGGGAGGGCCAGATACGCAGTATTTT. It translates to CASSPRAGGPDTQYF.

This chain links TRBV2 with TRBJ1-5, with D possibly matching TRBD1 (6 bases). The CDR3 length is 11 residues. The V end lost 5 bases, the J end lost 14 bases, and 13 bases lay between the germline ends. Germline V gene sequence: CDR1 SNHLY, CDR2 FYNNEI. The CDR3 DNA reads TGTGCCAGCAGTCGGGACATTAGGAAGCATTTT. Translated: CASSRDIRKHF.

This clonotype appeared many times. This chain connects TRBV2 to TRBJ2-2; 9 bases line up with TRBD2. The CDR3 covers 15 residues. Germline V gene lookup returns CDR1 SNHLY and CDR2 FYNNEI. V gave up 10 bases and J gave up 5 bases; unmatched junction bases: 11. The CDR3 sequence: CATPASSGKTGELFF. As DNA, the CDR3 is TGTGCCACACCAGCTTCTAGCGGGAAGACCGGGGAGCTGTTTTTT.

With respect to this clonotype: An end of the junction does not agree with germline; a read error may underlie this. The rearrangement links TRBV4-1 to TRBJ2-1; TRBD2 agrees at 11 bases. The V gene's germline CDR1 is MGHRA and CDR2 YSYEKL. The CDR3 length is 17 residues. The CDR3 region is CASSKVTSGSPYNKQFF. Here the CDR3 DNA reads TGCGCCAGCAGCAAAGTCACTAGCGGGAGCCCCTACAATAAGCAGTTCTTC.

Only a few counts were recorded for this clonotype. The rearrangement links TRBV28 to TRBJ1-5; possibly TRBD1 for D (6 bases). V was cut by 3 bases and J by 6 bases, with 12 bases left in between. Germline loops: CDR1 MDHEN, CDR2 SYDVKM. The CDR3 is 14 residues long. The CDR3 region is CASSLRGAVQPQHF. The CDR3 DNA is TGTGCCAGCAGTTTGCGGGGGGCGGTTCAGCCCCAGCATTTT.

This chain connects TRBV20-1 to TRBJ2-7; D possibly corresponds to TRBD2 (5 bases). The V gene's germline CDR1 is DFQATT and CDR2 SNEGSKA (reference sequence). The CDR3 has 14 residues. V was clipped by 0 bases and J by 1 base, with 10 bases between them. The CDR3 sequence is CSARDSGKSYEQYF. DNA for the CDR3: TGCAGTGCTAGAGATTCCGGGAAATCCTACGAGCAGTACTTC.

This clonotype was observed once. The chain is built from TRBV7-2 and TRBJ2-2; D might be TRBD1 (5 bases). Germline-derived CDR1 and CDR2 are SGHTA and FQGNSA. Trimming cost V 1 base and J 4 bases, with 19 bases left between them. This CDR3 contains 18 residues. CDR3 region: CASSLVWGLSVPTGELFF. DNA for the CDR3: TGTGCCAGCAGCTTAGTTTGGGGCCTCTCAGTCCCCACCGGGGAGCTGTTTTTT.

This rearrangement joins TRBV7-8 to TRBJ2-1; 7 positions agree with TRBD2. J gave up 10 bases and V 8 bases, and 5 bases lay outside the gene matches. The V gene's germline CDR1 is SGHVS and CDR2 FQNEAQ. This CDR3 comprises 11 residues. The CDR3, as DNA: TGTGCCAGCGGAAGGGAGGGGGAGCAGTTCTTC. This codes for CASGREGEQFF.

This clonotype was seen only a few times. The rearrangement uses TRBV15 and TRBJ2-1; no firm D call. Per germline, CDR1 LNHNV and CDR2 YYDKDF (reference sequence). The CDR3 loop spans 15 amino acids. V lost 5 bases to trimming and J lost 8 bases, with 19 bases between them. Written as DNA, the CDR3 is TGTGCCACCAGCCACGACTTGAACCTACGGGATGAGCAGTTCTTC. Its protein is CATSHDLNLRDEQFF.